The 21 T cell receptor beta chains given below trace back to one sample, sequenced in a study of post-analysis software for immune sequencing data. Whole-study results and caveats: About 5 TRBV segments (TRBV5-6, TRBV5-1 and TRBV20-1 among them) occurred more frequently in patients than in controls.

Unique molecular identifiers were carried by the TCR beta cDNA libraries. TCRdb re-called the PCR reads through MiXCR, storing one row per CDR3 protein. In the table there are about 460,000 distinct CDR3 sequences, around 40% of which are singletons. These TCRs are of unknown antigen specificity. Sequenced sample: blood. The receptors here all came from a girl aged 10 to 17 with multiple sclerosis.

This clonotype was seen a single time. The CDR3 DNA reads as TGCGCCAGCAGCTTCCTTGGAGGATCCGATGGCTACACCTTC. Translation gives CASSFLGGSDGYTF. This rearrangement joins TRBV5-1 to TRBJ1-2; D ambiguous. The CDR3 loop spans 14 amino acids. Trimming cost V 2 bases and J 6 bases, with 14 bases left between them. Looked up from germline, CDR1 is SGHRS and CDR2 is YFSETQ. Variable domain in full (rest from reference TRBV5-1 and TRBJ1-2): KAGVTQTPRYLIKTRGQQVTLSCSPISGHRSVSWYQQTPGQGLQFLFEYFSETQRNKGNFPGRFSGRQFSNSRSEMNVSTLELGDSALYLCASSFLGGSDGYTFGSGTRLTVV.

The count of this clonotype is one. The J gene is TRBJ1-6, the V gene TRBV14; D is perhaps TRBD1 (5 bases). CDR3 size: 13 residues. V lost 8 bases and J lost 3, with 8 bases in between. Germline CDR1 SGHDN, CDR2 FVKESK. CDR3 sequence (DNA): TGTGCCAGCCGGGGCTTCTATAATTCACCCCTCCACTTT. It yields the protein CASRGFYNSPLHF.

This clonotype has a handful of counts. The chain links TRBV30 to TRBJ2-2; D ambiguous. V was trimmed by 5 bases and J by 4 bases, leaving 8 bases between them. Germline values: CDR1 GTSNPN, CDR2 SVGIG (reference sequence). This CDR3 region has 12 residues. Here the CDR3 DNA reads TGTGCCTGGCCTGCCCCCACCGGGGAGCTGTTTTTT. It translates to CAWPAPTGELFF. Based on the CDR3 plus reference TRBV30 and TRBJ2-2, the full variable domain is SQTIHQWPATLVQPVGSPLSLECTVEGTSNPNLYWYRQAAGRGLQLLFYSVGIGQISSEVPQNLSASRPQDRQFILSSKKLLLSDSGFYLCAWPAPTGELFFGEGSRLTVL.

The rearrangement joins TRBV29-1 to TRBJ2-7, with D unresolved. Germline-derived CDR1 and CDR2 are SQVTM and ANQGSEA. Deletions cut 7 bases from V and 8 bases from J, with 21 bases between. CDR3 length: 13 amino acids. Here the CDR3 reads CSGLAPLPGQQYF. In DNA form, the CDR3 reads TGCAGCGGGCTGGCCCCTCTCCCAGGTCAGCAGTACTTC.

The chain employs TRBV27 and TRBJ1-1; 7 bases are shared with TRBD1. Germline V gene lookup returns CDR1 MNHEY and CDR2 SMNVEV (reference sequence). This CDR3 contains 13 residues. With V trimmed by 6 bases and J by 4 bases, 5 bases remained unmatched. The CDR3 loop reads CASSNRQGTEAFF. CDR3 DNA: TGTGCCAGCAGCAATCGACAGGGCACTGAAGCTTTCTTT.

The rearrangement uses TRBV5-1 and TRBJ2-7, with 7 positions matching TRBD1. The J call may be in error: the DNA end matches TRBJ2-1 better. The germline V gene has CDR1 SGHRS and CDR2 YFSETQ. The CDR3 runs 16 residues. The CDR3 protein is CASSFSPRDSSYEQFF. The DNA for the CDR3 is TGCGCCAGCAGCTTCTCTCCCCGGGACAGCTCCTACGAGCAGTTCTTC.

This clonotype was seen more than once but under ten times. The V and J genes are TRBV29-1 and TRBJ1-2; D is unresolved. CDR1 and CDR2 (germline): SQVTM, ANQGSEA. The V end lost 1 base, the J end lost 3 bases, and 9 bases lay between the germline ends. The length of the CDR3 is 13 residues. CDR3 in DNA: TGCAGCGTTGAAGGGGAAACTCACTATGGCTACACCTTC. Its translation: CSVEGETHYGYTF. The entire variable domain, with the rest obtained from reference TRBV29-1 and TRBJ1-2, is as follows: SAVISQKPSRDICQRGTSLTIQCQVDSQVTMMFWYRQQPGQSLTLIATANQGSEATYESGFVIDKFPISRPNLTFSTLTVSNMSPEDSSIYLCSVEGETHYGYTFGSGTRLTVV.

This clonotype was observed a handful of times. This rearrangement joins TRBV20-1 to TRBJ2-1; D gene unclear. The V gene lost 0 bases and the J gene lost 5 bases, with 20 bases spanning the gap. CDR1 DFQATT and CDR2 SNEGSKA come from the germline V gene (reference sequence). This CDR3 region has 17 residues. The chain's CDR3 is CSARDYKAVAFHNEQFF. Written as DNA, the CDR3 is TGCAGTGCTAGAGATTATAAGGCGGTCGCTTTTCACAATGAGCAGTTCTTC.

V gene TRBV7-6 combines with J gene TRBJ2-7, with 8 positions matching TRBD1. CDR3 size: 16 residues. Germline loops: CDR1 SGHVS, CDR2 FNYEAQ. With V trimmed by 2 bases and J by 4 bases, 10 bases remained unmatched. The CDR3 DNA reads as TGTGCCAGCAGCTTAACCCTGCAGGGGGCGCGGTACGAGCAGTACTTC. It is translated as CASSLTLQGARYEQYF.

The chain recombines TRBV5-1 with TRBJ2-7; 8 bases are a match to TRBD2. Germline trimming cut 0 bases from V and 3 bases from J; bases unmatched to any gene: 11. From germline, CDR1 is SGHRS and CDR2 YFSETQ. This CDR3 spans 17 amino acids. CDR3 protein: CASSLGPLAGGNYEQYF. The CDR3 bases are TGCGCCAGCAGCTTGGGACCCTTGGCGGGAGGAAACTACGAGCAGTACTTC.

The chain has TRBV29-1 and TRBJ2-3, with D possibly matching TRBD2 (6 bases). Trimming shortened V by 8 bases and J by 5 bases, and 17 bases separated the two germline ends. The V gene's germline CDR1 is SQVTM and CDR2 ANQGSEA. This CDR3 is built from 13 residues. CDR3 residues: CSLGRQAGDTQYF. The CDR3 DNA sequence: TGCAGCCTGGGGAGGCAGGCAGGAGATACGCAGTATTTT.

J is TRBJ2-1 and V is TRBV6-5; 14 bases are a match to TRBD2. V dropped 2 bases and J dropped 7; count of bases not matched to a gene: 10. The germline V gene encodes CDR1 MNHEY and CDR2 SVGAGI. This CDR3 has 18 residues. The CDR3 loop reads CASSYTGTSGSRANEQFF. The CDR3 coding sequence is TGTGCCAGCAGTTACACCGGGACTAGCGGGAGTCGGGCTAATGAGCAGTTCTTC.

At least ten counts were recorded for this clonotype. The CDR3 DNA reads as TGTGCCAGCAGCTTAGCGCGGAGCTACGAGCAGTACTTC. It is translated as CASSLARSYEQYF. The chain uses TRBV7-2 and TRBJ2-7; no reliable D call. The V end lost 0 bases, the J end lost 3 bases, and 6 bases lay between the germline ends. Germline V gene sequence: CDR1 SGHTA, CDR2 FQGNSA. The CDR3 extends over 13 amino acids.

The J gene is TRBJ1-2, the V gene TRBV5-1; 9 nucleotides align to TRBD1. V trimming: 1 base; J trimming: 4 bases; junction bases outside the gene matches: 8. The length of the CDR3 is 16 residues. CDR1 and CDR2 from the germline V gene are SGHRS and YFSETQ. CDR3 DNA sequence: TGCGCCAGCAGCTTGTTAGAGAACAGGGGGCTCTATGGCTACACCTTC. Translating gives CASSLLENRGLYGYTF.

The V gene is TRBV6-5, the J gene TRBJ2-1; D tentatively reads TRBD1 or TRBD2 (5 bases each). V was clipped by 6 bases and J by 14 bases, with 20 bases between them. Germline CDR1 and CDR2: MNHEY and SVGAGI. This CDR3 is 13 amino acids long. The CDR3 loop is CASRNGASHGEFF. CDR3 sequence (DNA): TGTGCCAGCAGAAACGGGGCTTCCCACGGGGAGTTCTTC.

This clonotype was seen a handful of times. The J gene is TRBJ2-5, the V gene TRBV28; no firm D call. This CDR3 region has 13 residues. From germline, CDR1 is MDHEN and CDR2 SYDVKM. Trimming stripped 2 bases from V and 4 bases from J, with 8 bases between. This CDR3 is CASSLIFGETQYF. The CDR3 region has the DNA TGTGCCAGCAGTTTAATATTCGGAGAGACCCAGTACTTC.

The chain joins TRBV10-3 to TRBJ2-4; 11 nucleotides align to TRBD2. After removal of 3 bases from V and 10 bases from J, the junction contained 2 bases not matched to a gene. The CDR3 spans 13 residues. CDR1 is ENHRY and CDR2 is SYGVKD in the germline V gene. The DNA for the CDR3 is TGTGCCATCAGTGAAGGACTAGCGGGTATTCAGTACTTC. This translates into CAISEGLAGIQYF.

This clonotype has just a few counts. The chain recombines TRBV20-1 with TRBJ2-3; TRBD2 is a possible D gene (6 bases). The CDR3 extends over 14 amino acids. V dropped 1 base and J dropped 3 bases, with 11 bases sitting between them. Germline CDR1 DFQATT, CDR2 SNEGSKA (reference sequence). The CDR3 spells CSARGTAGTDTQYF. Written as DNA, the CDR3 is TGCAGTGCTAGAGGGACCGCGGGGACAGATACGCAGTATTTT.

On this clonotype: This sequence may be a read error, since a much larger clone differs from it by one base. The chain employs TRBV11-2 and TRBJ2-1; 7 nucleotides match TRBD2. CDR3 length equals 16 residues. V was clipped by 7 bases and J by 7 bases; unmatched bases: 16. Germline lookup yields CDR1 SGHAT and CDR2 FQNNGV. The CDR3 DNA reads TGTGCCAGCAACTCCCTCGGAGTAGCGGGCCTGAATGAGCAGTTCTTC. This gives the protein CASNSLGVAGLNEQFF.

The V call is TRBV29-1, the J call TRBJ2-6; 8 positions match TRBD1. Germline-derived CDR1 and CDR2 are SQVTM and ANQGSEA. The CDR3 has 15 residues. V gave up 3 bases and J gave up 1 base; unmatched junction bases: 2. CDR3 sequence: CSVEGQASGANVLTF. DNA of the CDR3: TGCAGCGTTGAGGGACAGGCATCTGGGGCCAACGTCCTGACTTTC.

This CDR3 reads CASRQEGFTEAFF. Here the CDR3 DNA reads TGTGCCAGCAGGCAGGAGGGGTTCACTGAAGCTTTCTTT. This chain joins TRBV6-2 or TRBV6-3 and TRBJ1-1, with a possible D match to TRBD1 (5 bases). The CDR3 runs 13 residues. V was pared by 6 bases and J by 4 bases, with 12 bases between. Germline CDR1 and CDR2: MNHEY and SVGEGT.